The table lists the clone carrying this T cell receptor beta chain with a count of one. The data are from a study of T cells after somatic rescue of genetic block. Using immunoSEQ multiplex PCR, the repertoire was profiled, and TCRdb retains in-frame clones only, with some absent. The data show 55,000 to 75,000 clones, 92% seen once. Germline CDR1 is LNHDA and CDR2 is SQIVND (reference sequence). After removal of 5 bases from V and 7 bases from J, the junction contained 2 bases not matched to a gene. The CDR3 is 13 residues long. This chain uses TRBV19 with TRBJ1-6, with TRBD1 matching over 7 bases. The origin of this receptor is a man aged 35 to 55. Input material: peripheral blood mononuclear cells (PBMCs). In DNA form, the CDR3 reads TGTGCCAGTAGTGGGACAGCGAATTCACCCCTCCACTTT. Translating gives CASSGTANSPLHF.